The 12 T cell receptor beta chains presented below share a single source sample, sequenced in a study of blood T cell repertoires in COVID-19. The protocol was immunoSEQ multiplex PCR, while the TCRdb copy is restricted to in-frame clones and leaves out a portion. Of about 220,000 clones in the sample, approximately 83% were seen once. Input material: peripheral blood. Every receptor here comes from a woman aged 55-69 years with acute or convalescent COVID-19.

CDR3 nucleotide sequence: TGTGCCAGCAGTTCTGAAGGGGACACTGAAGCTTTCTTT. It codes for CASSSEGDTEAFF. V and J are TRBV6-5 and TRBJ1-1; maybe TRBD1 (5 bases). Between the trimmed V and J ends, which lost 4 bases and 3 bases, there was a span of 9 bases. This CDR3 comprises 13 residues. Germline values: CDR1 MNHEY, CDR2 SVGAGI.

Written as DNA, the CDR3 is TGTGCCAGCAGCACAGGGGGCACCTATGGCTACACCTTC. Amino acid sequence: CASSTGGTYGYTF. The chain uses TRBV2 and TRBJ1-2, with 9 bases matching TRBD1. The CDR3 loop spans 13 amino acids. Per the germline V gene, CDR1 is SNHLY and CDR2 is FYNNEI. V lost 6 bases to trimming and J lost 4 bases; unmatched junction nucleotides: 3.

The V and J genes are TRBV29-1 and TRBJ1-2, with D perhaps matching TRBD1 (6 bases). The CDR3 is 14 amino acids. V was pared by 7 bases and J by 2 bases, with 17 bases between. The germline V gene has CDR1 SQVTM and CDR2 ANQGSEA. The CDR3 DNA reads TGCAGCGCCGACCTCCCGGACAGCAACTATGGCTACACCTTC. Its translation is CSADLPDSNYGYTF.

The CDR3 is CASSARRGGPDTQYF. DNA of the CDR3: TGTGCCAGCAGCGCCCGGCGGGGGGGCCCAGATACGCAGTATTTT. The rearrangement joins TRBV2 to TRBJ2-3, with 9 bases fitting TRBD2. V lost 6 bases, J lost 4 bases, and 8 bases stayed unmatched. Per germline, CDR1 SNHLY and CDR2 FYNNEI. CDR3 length: 15 amino acids.

The chain has TRBV5-4 and TRBJ1-2, with 7 bases fitting TRBD1. The CDR3 has 17 amino acids. Per the germline V gene, CDR1 is SGHNT and CDR2 is YYREEE (reference sequence). V lost 4 bases and J lost 2; bases outside the gene matches: 14. In DNA form, the CDR3 reads TGTGCCAGCAGCCTGGGAGGGGCAGGGGGAGTCAACTATGGCTACACCTTC. The encoded protein is CASSLGGAGGVNYGYTF.

This clone was observed a few times. The CDR3 sequence is CASFDRTRREQYF. The CDR3 region has the DNA TGTGCCAGTTTCGACAGGACCAGGAGGGAGCAGTACTTC. V gene TRBV19 combines with J gene TRBJ2-7; TRBD1 is a possible D gene (6 bases). This CDR3 spans 13 amino acids. CDR1 and CDR2 (germline): LNHDA, SQIVND (reference sequence). Between the trimmed V and J ends, which lost 8 bases and 7 bases, there was a span of 18 bases.

The chain recombines TRBV6-5 with TRBJ1-3, with D possibly being TRBD1 (5 bases). Germline CDR1 MNHEY, CDR2 SVGAGI. The ends were cut back, 6 bases at V and 2 bases at J, with 11 bases in the middle. The CDR3 runs to 14 residues. In DNA, the CDR3 is TGTGCCAGCAGACCTACACAGGCTGGAAACACCATATATTTT. Translating it yields CASRPTQAGNTIYF.

The chain uses TRBV19 and TRBJ1-1; D may be TRBD1 (6 bases). The CDR3 extends over 16 amino acids. CDR1 is LNHDA and CDR2 is SQIVND in the germline V gene (reference sequence). Trimming removed 4 bases at V and 2 bases at J, with 17 bases between. CDR3 DNA: TGTGCCAGTAGTAGCCCTCCACAGGGACCAAACACTGAAGCTTTCTTT. Translated, it gives CASSSPPQGPNTEAFF.

This chain connects TRBV21-1 to TRBJ1-5; the tabulated D call, TRBD1, remains unverified against the DNA. TRBV21-1 is deemed a pseudogene. There are 13 residues in the CDR3. The CDR3 DNA reads TGTGCCAGCGGGACAGGGGTTAATCAGCCCCAGCATTTT. Protein sequence: CASGTGVNQPQHF.

The V gene is TRBV29-1, the J gene TRBJ1-1; D not certain. CDR3 length equals 13 residues. Germline V CDR1 and CDR2: SQVTM, ANQGSEA. V lost 4 bases and J 2 bases, leaving 11 bases between the germline ends. CDR3 coding DNA: TGCAGCGTTGTTTATGGGCTCAACACTGAAGCTTTCTTT. Translation gives CSVVYGLNTEAFF.

The gene calls are TRBV4-1 and TRBJ2-7; 7 bases map to TRBD2. This CDR3 has 16 residues. The V gene end was trimmed by 4 bases and the J gene end by 3 bases; junction bases not matched to a gene: 12. Germline CDR1 is MGHRA and CDR2 is YSYEKL. The CDR3 is CASSLEGRANNYEQYF. The CDR3 bases are TGCGCCAGCAGCCTAGAGGGGAGGGCTAACAACTACGAGCAGTACTTC.

The chain combines TRBV6-2 or TRBV6-3 with TRBJ2-1; 11 bases are shared with TRBD2. The CDR3 runs to 17 residues. Germline trimming cut 0 bases from V and 9 bases from J; bases unmatched to any gene: 10. Germline V lookup: CDR1 MNHEY, CDR2 SVGEGT. The CDR3 region has the DNA TGTGCCAGCAGTTACTCGATGGGTAGCGGGGGGGTGTTTGAGCAGTTCTTC. Its translation is CASSYSMGSGGVFEQFF.